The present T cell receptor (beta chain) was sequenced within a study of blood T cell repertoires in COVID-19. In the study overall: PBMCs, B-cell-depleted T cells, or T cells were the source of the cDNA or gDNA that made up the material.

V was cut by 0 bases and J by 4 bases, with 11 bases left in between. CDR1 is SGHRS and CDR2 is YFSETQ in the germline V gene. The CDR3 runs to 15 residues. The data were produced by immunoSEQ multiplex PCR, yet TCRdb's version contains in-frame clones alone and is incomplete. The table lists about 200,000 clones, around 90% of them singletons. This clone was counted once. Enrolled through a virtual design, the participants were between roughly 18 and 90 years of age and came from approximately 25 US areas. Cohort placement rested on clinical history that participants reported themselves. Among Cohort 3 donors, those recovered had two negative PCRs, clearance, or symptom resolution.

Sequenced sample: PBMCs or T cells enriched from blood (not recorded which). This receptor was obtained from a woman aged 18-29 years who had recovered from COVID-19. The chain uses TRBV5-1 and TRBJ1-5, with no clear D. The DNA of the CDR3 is TGCGCCAGCAGCTTGGATATGTCCCCGAATCAGCCCCAGCATTTT. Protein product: CASSLDMSPNQPQHF.